The 26 T cell receptor beta chains below come from one sample, sequenced in a study of cytomegalovirus exposure and HLA in healthy donors. The PCR contained 60 Vbeta and 13 Jbeta primers. Libraries were prepared by immunoSEQ multiplex PCR; TCRdb keeps only in-frame clonotypes and omits some of them. The sample lists under 170,000 clones, 79% seen once, with 3.5% in the top ten. Sequenced input: PBMCs. These receptors all come from a human donor in good health.

J is TRBJ2-7 and V is TRBV27; D remains ambiguous. Trimming left V 6 bases short and J 5 bases short, with 11 bases between. CDR3 size: 12 residues. CDR1 and CDR2 (germline): MNHEY, SMNVEV (reference sequence). The CDR3 bases are TGTGCCAGCAGATCACCAGTGAACGAGCAGTACTTC. It specifies CASRSPVNEQYF.

The chain employs TRBV9 and TRBJ2-1, with D uncertain. Germline loops: CDR1 SGDLS, CDR2 YYNGEE. This CDR3 has 13 residues. Between the trimmed V and J ends, which lost 2 bases and 0 bases, there was a span of 3 bases. The CDR3 nucleotides read TGTGCCAGCAGCGTCAACTCCTACAATGAGCAGTTCTTC. Its translation is CASSVNSYNEQFF.

V usage is TRBV29-1 and J usage is TRBJ2-1, with 12 nucleotides matching TRBD2. CDR3 length equals 18 residues. The V gene end was trimmed by 4 bases and the J gene end by 1 base; junction bases not matched to a gene: 11. Germline V CDR1 and CDR2: SQVTM, ANQGSEA. The DNA of the CDR3 is TGCAGCGTTGTGTGGGCTAGCGGGAGGGCCCGGTCCTACAATGAGCAGTTCTTC. It specifies CSVVWASGRARSYNEQFF.

This clone was observed a single time. The chain has TRBV12-5 and TRBJ2-1; 7 bases agree with TRBD1. J lost 8 bases, V lost 3 bases, and 13 bases had no gene match. The germline CDR1 and CDR2 sequences are LGHNT and FRNRAP. This CDR3 is built from 16 residues. In DNA form, the CDR3 reads TGTGCTAGTGGTTTAGCTCGGCACAGGGGCGGTGATGAGCAGTTCTTC. Translation: CASGLARHRGGDEQFF.

A few counts support this clone. V gene TRBV7-3 combines with J gene TRBJ2-1; TRBD2 might be the D (6 bases). Germline V CDR1 and CDR2: SGHTA, FQGTGA. Trimming cost V 2 bases and J 7 bases, with 15 bases left between them. CDR3 length: 15 residues. The CDR3 DNA is TGTGCCAGCAGCTTAGTTACTAGCATGAGAAATGAGCAGTTCTTC. Protein sequence: CASSLVTSMRNEQFF.

The chain joins TRBV9 to TRBJ1-1; weak D call: TRBD1 (5 bases). Looked up from germline, CDR1 is SGDLS and CDR2 is YYNGEE. There are 20 residues in the CDR3. Trimming took 3 bases from V and 0 from J, leaving 27 bases between them. The CDR3 DNA reads as TGTGCCAGCAGCGCGGGCACAGGCCATAAGTTAGGGGCCATGAACACTGAAGCTTTCTTT. It translates to CASSAGTGHKLGAMNTEAFF.

V is TRBV11-2 and J is TRBJ2-1, with TRBD2 identical over 12 bases. Germline V gene data show CDR1 as SGHAT and CDR2 as FQNNGV. The V gene end was trimmed by 5 bases and the J gene end by 10 bases; junction bases not matched to a gene: 12. This CDR3 is 16 amino acids long. The CDR3 reads CASSPRSSGRAMEQFF. The DNA of the CDR3 is TGTGCCAGCAGCCCGAGATCTAGCGGGAGGGCCATGGAGCAGTTCTTC.

V usage is TRBV25-1 and J usage is TRBJ1-1; a possible D gene is TRBD1 (6 bases). V dropped 6 bases and J dropped 5 bases, with 19 bases sitting between them. Germline V gene sequence: CDR1 MGHDK, CDR2 SYGVNS. The CDR3 sequence is 15 residues long. CDR3 loop: CASSPKQGRVTEAFF. The CDR3 DNA sequence: TGTGCCAGCAGCCCAAAACAGGGCCGGGTAACTGAAGCTTTCTTT.

CDR3 nucleotides: TGTGCCACCAGCAGAGATCAGCAGGGATGGGGCAATCAGCCCCAGCATTTT. It is translated as CATSRDQQGWGNQPQHF. The rearrangement links TRBV15 to TRBJ1-5; TRBD1 is a possible D gene (5 bases). Germline V CDR1 and CDR2: LNHNV, YYDKDF (reference sequence). The CDR3 loop spans 17 amino acids. Trimming took 0 bases from V and 2 from J, leaving 14 bases between them. The full variable domain, rest sourced from reference TRBV15 and TRBJ1-5, is DAMVIQNPRYQVTQFGKPVTLSCSQTLNHNVMYWYQQKSSQAPKLLFHYYDKDFNNEADTPDNFQSRRPNTSFCFLDIRSPGLGDTAMYLCATSRDQQGWGNQPQHFGDGTRLSIL.

This chain joins TRBV2 and TRBJ2-2; D is possibly TRBD1 (5 bases). CDR3 length: 13 amino acids. Germline values: CDR1 SNHLY, CDR2 FYNNEI. The ends were cut back, 7 bases at V and 5 bases at J, with 11 bases in the middle. CDR3 sequence: CASNQQVTGELFF. The CDR3 nucleotides are TGTGCCAGCAACCAACAGGTTACCGGGGAGCTGTTTTTT.

J is TRBJ1-4 and V is TRBV4-1; D ambiguous. The V gene's germline CDR1 is MGHRA and CDR2 YSYEKL. This CDR3 spans 15 amino acids. The V end was cut by 4 bases, the J end by 7 bases, with 16 bases between. The DNA for the CDR3 is TGCGCCAGCAGCCGTATCACTCCGGGAGGTGAAAAACTGTTTTTT. Translation: CASSRITPGGEKLFF.

The chain is built from TRBV27 and TRBJ1-1, with TRBD1 matching over 7 bases. The CDR3 extends over 17 amino acids. V was clipped by 3 bases and J by 0 bases; unmatched bases: 10. Germline loops: CDR1 MNHEY, CDR2 SMNVEV (reference sequence). The CDR3 nucleotides are TGTGCCAGCAGTTTCTCGGACAGGATTGAGATGAACACTGAAGCTTTCTTT. Protein sequence: CASSFSDRIEMNTEAFF.

The genes are TRBV6-5 and TRBJ1-3; D is unresolved. The CDR3 runs to 14 residues. Germline V gene lookup returns CDR1 MNHEY and CDR2 SVGAGI. Deletions cut 6 bases from V and 0 bases from J, with 9 bases between. CDR3 nucleotide sequence: TGTGCCAGCAGCCTAAAATACTCTGGAAACACCATATATTTT. As protein: CASSLKYSGNTIYF.

This chain links TRBV5-1 with TRBJ2-1; 9 positions agree with TRBD2. CDR3 size: 15 residues. Germline-derived CDR1 and CDR2 are SGHRS and YFSETQ. V gave up 0 bases and J gave up 3 bases; unmatched junction bases: 1. The CDR3 nucleotides read TGCGCCAGCAGCTTGGATAGCGGGGGCTACAATGAGCAGTTCTTC. This sequence encodes CASSLDSGGYNEQFF.

This chain uses TRBV9 with TRBJ2-7; no definite D call. Trimming removed 0 bases from V and 2 bases from J, with 9 bases in between. Germline V lookup: CDR1 SGDLS, CDR2 YYNGEE. The CDR3 has 14 residues. The DNA for the CDR3 is TGTGCCAGCAGCGTAGGGTCTATTACCTACGAGCAGTACTTC. It codes for CASSVGSITYEQYF.

The chain has TRBV7-9 and TRBJ2-5; a possible D gene is TRBD1 (6 bases). The CDR3 runs 14 residues. Germline lookup yields CDR1 SEHNR and CDR2 FQNEAQ (reference sequence). The CDR3 DNA is TGTTCCTGGGTACCCGGGACACCACAAGAGACCCAGTACTTC. Translating it yields CSWVPGTPQETQYF.

This clone was recorded a few times. Within the sample, other DNA sequences also encode this same CDR3. The chain joins TRBV9 to TRBJ2-2, with D tentatively TRBD2 (6 bases). The V end lost 3 bases, the J end lost 3 bases, and 15 bases lay between the germline ends. CDR1 and CDR2 (germline): SGDLS, YYNGEE. The CDR3 has 16 amino acids. CDR3 loop: CASSDGRLDYTGELFF. DNA of the CDR3: TGTGCCAGCAGCGACGGACGACTAGATTACACCGGGGAGCTGTTTTTT.

J is TRBJ1-5 and V is TRBV6-5; possibly TRBD1 for D (6 bases). The V and J ends lost 1 base and 5 bases respectively, with 6 bases between them. CDR1 is MNHEY and CDR2 is SVGAGI in the germline V gene. The CDR3 runs 13 residues. The CDR3 here is CASSYYRDQPQHF. The CDR3, as DNA: TGTGCCAGCAGTTACTACAGGGATCAGCCCCAGCATTTT.

This chain links TRBV9 with TRBJ2-7; no clear D. Germline V gives CDR1 SGDLS, CDR2 YYNGEE. The CDR3 runs to 14 residues. The ends were cut back, 4 bases at V and 2 bases at J, with 13 bases in the middle. The CDR3 reads CASSPGPVTYEQYF. CDR3 coding DNA: TGTGCCAGCAGCCCTGGTCCGGTCACCTACGAGCAGTACTTC.

This chain connects TRBV14 to TRBJ1-1; weak D call: TRBD1 (5 bases). CDR1 and CDR2 from the germline V gene are SGHDN and FVKESK. The CDR3 consists of 16 residues. Trimming removed 0 bases from V and 3 bases from J, with 14 bases in between. The CDR3 coding sequence is TGTGCCAGCAGCCAAGAACTTCGGATAGGGGACACTGAAGCTTTCTTT. It encodes CASSQELRIGDTEAFF.

The V call is TRBV13, the J call TRBJ2-1, with TRBD2 matching over 8 bases. J gave up 0 bases and V 1 base, and 2 bases lay outside the gene matches. Germline V CDR1 and CDR2: PRHDT, FYEKMQ (reference sequence). The CDR3 is 16 amino acids. CDR3 sequence reads: CASSLASGPSYNEQFF. The DNA for the CDR3 is TGTGCCAGCAGCTTAGCTAGCGGGCCCTCCTACAATGAGCAGTTCTTC.

The chain combines TRBV5-5 with TRBJ1-4; possible D gene TRBD1, 5 bases. Per germline, CDR1 SGHKS and CDR2 YYEKEE (reference sequence). V lost 0 bases to trimming and J lost 13 bases, with 16 bases between them. The CDR3 runs to 14 residues. Here the CDR3 reads CASSLDPSPRGLFF. The CDR3 DNA follows: TGTGCCAGCAGCTTGGACCCGTCTCCAAGGGGACTGTTTTTT.

V gene TRBV5-4 combines with J gene TRBJ2-3; D unclear. CDR3 length equals 14 residues. CDR1 and CDR2 from the germline V gene are SGHNT and YYREEE (reference sequence). V was clipped by 4 bases and J by 1 base, with 10 bases between them. The CDR3: CASSRHGGTDTQYF. CDR3 coding DNA: TGTGCCAGCAGCCGTCATGGAGGCACAGATACGCAGTATTTT.

This sequence joins TRBV10-3 and TRBJ2-7, with 9 bases matching TRBD1. CDR3 length equals 12 residues. V lost 10 bases and J lost 3; bases outside the gene matches: 4. CDR1 is ENHRY, CDR2 SYGVKD, per germline. As DNA, the CDR3 is TGTGCCACGGGACAGGGCAACTACGAGCAGTACTTC. The encoded protein is CATGQGNYEQYF.

The table lists this clone with a count of one. V usage is TRBV7-2 and J usage is TRBJ1-5; weak D call: TRBD1 (6 bases). Germline CDR1 SGHTA, CDR2 FQGNSA. This CDR3 region has 15 residues. V was trimmed by 5 bases and J by 0 bases, leaving 11 bases between them. The CDR3 protein is CASSPGGLSNQPQHF. As DNA, the CDR3 is TGTGCCAGCAGCCCCGGGGGGCTTAGCAATCAGCCCCAGCATTTT.

This chain joins TRBV5-4 and TRBJ1-3, with D possibly matching TRBD1 (6 bases). The CDR3 runs 16 residues. V lost 3 bases to trimming and J lost 3 bases, with 16 bases between them. From germline, CDR1 is SGHNT and CDR2 YYREEE (reference sequence). The DNA of the CDR3 is TGTGCCAGCAGCTATGGGACAACCTTAGGTGGAAACACCATATATTTT. This sequence encodes CASSYGTTLGGNTIYF.